These 3 T cell receptor beta chains share one sample of origin, sequenced in a study of blood T cell repertoires in COVID-19. Some clones are missing from TCRdb's copy, which holds only in-frame ones; the method was immunoSEQ multiplex PCR. The sample comprises about 38,000 clones, about 94% of which are singletons, and about 4% rests with the top ten. Sequenced: peripheral blood. These receptors came from a human donor with active COVID-19. The donor label of this sample is uncertain.

This clone was counted between two and nine times. J is TRBJ1-6 and V is TRBV6-5; unclear D gene. V was trimmed by 7 bases and J by 12 bases, leaving 19 bases between them. The germline gives CDR1 MNHEY, CDR2 SVGAGI. The CDR3 runs to 14 residues. DNA for the CDR3: TGTGCCAGCACCGGCGAGGCGGGAGTGGAACCCCTCCACTTT. Its translation is CASTGEAGVEPLHF.

The chain links TRBV7-9 to TRBJ2-1; the match to TRBD1 covers 7 bases. CDR3 length: 16 amino acids. J lost 7 bases, V lost 5 bases, and 14 bases had no gene match. The germline V gene encodes CDR1 SEHNR and CDR2 FQNEAQ (reference sequence). The CDR3, as DNA: TGTGCCAGCAGCCTACCGACAGGGTGGAGGCCTAATGAGCAGTTCTTC. Translating gives CASSLPTGWRPNEQFF.

The chain has TRBV6-2 or TRBV6-3 and TRBJ2-1; 11 bases align to TRBD2. With 4 bases clipped from V and 9 bases from J, the junction kept 8 bases outside the gene matches. The CDR3 consists of 15 residues. Germline assignment: CDR1 MNHEY and CDR2 SVGEGT. The CDR3 DNA is TGTGCCAGCAGTTTAGCGGGAGGGCCTTTTTCTGAGCAGTTCTTC. The encoded protein is CASSLAGGPFSEQFF.